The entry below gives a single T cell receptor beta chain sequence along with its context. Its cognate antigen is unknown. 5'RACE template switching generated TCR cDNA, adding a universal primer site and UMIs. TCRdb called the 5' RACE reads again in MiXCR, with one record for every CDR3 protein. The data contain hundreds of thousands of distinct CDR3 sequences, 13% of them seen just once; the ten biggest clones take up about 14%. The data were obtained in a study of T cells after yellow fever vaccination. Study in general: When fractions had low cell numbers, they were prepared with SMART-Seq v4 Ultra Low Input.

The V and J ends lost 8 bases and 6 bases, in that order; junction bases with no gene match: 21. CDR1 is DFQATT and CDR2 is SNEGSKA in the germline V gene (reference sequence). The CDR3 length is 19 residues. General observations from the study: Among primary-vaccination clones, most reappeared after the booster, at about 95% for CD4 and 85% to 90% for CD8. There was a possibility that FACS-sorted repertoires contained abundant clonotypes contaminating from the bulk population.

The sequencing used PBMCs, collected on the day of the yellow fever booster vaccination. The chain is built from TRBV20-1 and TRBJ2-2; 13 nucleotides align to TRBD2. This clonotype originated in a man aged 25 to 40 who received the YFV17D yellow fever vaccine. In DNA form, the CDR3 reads TGCAGTCCGGGAGATTGTACTAGCGGGAGGGAGGGTGTGGCCGGGGAGCTGTTTTTT. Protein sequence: CSPGDCTSGREGVAGELFF.